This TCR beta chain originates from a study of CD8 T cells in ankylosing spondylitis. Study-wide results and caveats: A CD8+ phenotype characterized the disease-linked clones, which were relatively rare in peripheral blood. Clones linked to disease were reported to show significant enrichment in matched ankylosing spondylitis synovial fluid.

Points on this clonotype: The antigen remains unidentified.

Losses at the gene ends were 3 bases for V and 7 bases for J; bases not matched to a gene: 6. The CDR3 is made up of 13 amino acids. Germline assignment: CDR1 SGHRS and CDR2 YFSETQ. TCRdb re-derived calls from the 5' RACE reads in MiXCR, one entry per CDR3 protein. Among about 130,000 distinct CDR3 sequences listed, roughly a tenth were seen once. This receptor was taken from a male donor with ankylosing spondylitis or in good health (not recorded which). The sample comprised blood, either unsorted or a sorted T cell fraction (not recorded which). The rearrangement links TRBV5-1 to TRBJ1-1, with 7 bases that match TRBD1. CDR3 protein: CASSSDRVGEAFF. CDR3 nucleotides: TGCGCCAGCAGCTCCGACAGGGTCGGTGAAGCTTTCTTT.